These 20 T cell receptor beta chains share one sample of origin, sequenced in a study of OX40 agonist ivuxolimab in advanced cancers. Libraries were made using the immunoSEQ multiplex PCR assay. Not all clones reach the TCRdb copy of this immuneACCESS table, which keeps in-frame sequences only. Checked studies attribute under half of the gap to unresolved V genes and leave the rest unexplained. The sample table records around 75,000 clones; around nine tenths of these occur just once. Approximately 2.3% of the sample is in the top ten clones. The input for sequencing was CD4+ or CD8+ T cells sorted from blood, taken in a trial of the OX40 agonist ivuxolimab. Source of these receptors: an adult with an advanced solid tumor such as melanoma, head and neck, liver or kidney cancer.

V and J are TRBV4-1 and TRBJ1-3, with D perhaps TRBD1 (5 bases). Germline assignment: CDR1 MGHRA and CDR2 YSYEKL. CDR3 length equals 17 residues. Deletions cut 6 bases from V and 1 base from J, with 19 bases between. The CDR3, as DNA: TGCGCCAGCAGTCCTCCGGGACGTAGCATGTCTGGAAACACCATATATTTT. It encodes CASSPPGRSMSGNTIYF.

V and J are TRBV6-6 and TRBJ1-5; D uncertain. Per the germline V gene, CDR1 is MNHNY and CDR2 is SVGAGI (reference sequence). CDR3 length: 15 amino acids. Trimming removed 0 bases from V and 0 bases from J, with 6 bases in between. CDR3 loop: CASSYSYSSNQPQHF. The CDR3 nucleotides read TGTGCCAGCAGTTACTCGTACAGTAGCAATCAGCCCCAGCATTTT.

This clone was detected a few times. Other DNA sequences in the sample encode the same CDR3. The CDR3 loop reads CASSPSDTRGYTF. CDR3 coding DNA: TGTGCCAGCTCACCCTCGGACACCCGGGGCTACACCTTC. The genes are TRBV18 and TRBJ1-2; perhaps TRBD1 as D (5 bases). The length of the CDR3 is 13 residues. The V gene's germline CDR1 is KGHSH and CDR2 LQKENI. Trimming took 3 bases from V and 8 from J, leaving 13 bases between them.

This chain connects TRBV27 to TRBJ2-7; D possibly corresponds to TRBD1 (7 bases). The CDR3 length is 14 residues. Germline lookup yields CDR1 MNHEY and CDR2 SMNVEV (reference sequence). V was trimmed by 6 bases and J by 5 bases, leaving 17 bases between them. CDR3 sequence (DNA): TGTGCCAGCAGAGGTGCGGGAAGGGGGCACGAGCAGTACTTC. This sequence encodes CASRGAGRGHEQYF.

The chain links TRBV5-1 to TRBJ2-1; no clear D gene. CDR3 length: 13 residues. The V gene's germline CDR1 is SGHRS and CDR2 YFSETQ. Trimming removed 0 bases from V and 7 bases from J, with 8 bases in between. CDR3 sequence: CASSLAGVNEQFF. DNA for the CDR3: TGCGCCAGCAGCTTGGCGGGTGTTAATGAGCAGTTCTTC.

The J gene is TRBJ1-6, the V gene TRBV2; D call uncertain. Between the trimmed V and J ends, which lost 8 bases and 7 bases, there was a span of 12 bases. CDR3 length: 13 residues. The germline gives CDR1 SNHLY, CDR2 FYNNEI. CDR3 sequence reads: CASLNTWNSPLHF. As DNA, the CDR3 is TGTGCCAGCTTGAACACTTGGAATTCACCCCTCCACTTT. The variable domain in full, with the rest retrieved from reference TRBV2 and TRBJ1-6, is EPEVTQTPSHQVTQMGQEVILRCVPISNHLYFYWYRQILGQKVEFLVSFYNNEISEKSEIFDDQFSVERPDGSNFTLKIRSTKLEDSAMYFCASLNTWNSPLHFGNGTRLTVT.

This sequence joins TRBV6-6 and TRBJ1-1, with 9 bases fitting TRBD1. The CDR3 runs 15 residues. CDR1 is MNHNY and CDR2 is SVGAGI in the germline V gene (reference sequence). Unmatched junction bases numbered 9, after V lost 5 bases and J lost 5 bases. The CDR3 region is CASSEGQGKGTEAFF. For the CDR3, the DNA is TGTGCCAGCAGTGAGGGACAGGGAAAGGGGACTGAAGCTTTCTTT.

V and J are TRBV5-1 and TRBJ1-1; D ambiguous. The CDR3 is 15 amino acids. The germline V and J ends were trimmed by 2 bases and 1 base, with 12 bases remaining between them. Germline V gene sequence: CDR1 SGHRS, CDR2 YFSETQ. The CDR3 loop reads CASSFAGVTNTEAFF. Here the CDR3 DNA reads TGCGCCAGCAGCTTTGCTGGGGTTACGAACACTGAAGCTTTCTTT.

The chain links TRBV7-2 to TRBJ1-1; D ambiguous. The V end lost 4 bases, the J end lost 0 bases, and 6 bases lay between the germline ends. The length of the CDR3 is 13 residues. Germline-derived CDR1 and CDR2 are SGHTA and FQGNSA. The CDR3 nucleotides are TGTGCCAGCAGCTCCATGTTGAACACTGAAGCTTTCTTT. This sequence encodes CASSSMLNTEAFF.

V and J are TRBV5-1 and TRBJ2-2; D remains ambiguous. V lost 0 bases and J lost 3, with 9 bases in between. The CDR3 extends over 15 amino acids. In germline, CDR1 is SGHRS, CDR2 YFSETQ. CDR3 DNA sequence: TGCGCCAGCAGCTTGGATCCTAGGGACACCGGGGAGCTGTTTTTT. Translated, it gives CASSLDPRDTGELFF. Full variable domain (rest looked up from reference TRBV5-1 and TRBJ2-2): KAGVTQTPRYLIKTRGQQVTLSCSPISGHRSVSWYQQTPGQGLQFLFEYFSETQRNKGNFPGRFSGRQFSNSRSEMNVSTLELGDSALYLCASSLDPRDTGELFFGEGSRLTVL.

J is TRBJ1-4 and V is TRBV7-9; tentative D call: TRBD1 (6 bases). The V and J ends lost 5 bases and 2 bases respectively, with 15 bases between them. The CDR3 spans 16 residues. CDR1 SEHNR and CDR2 FQNEAQ come from the germline V gene (reference sequence). DNA for the CDR3: TGTGCCAGCAGCCTGAGGACGGGGGGCACTAATGAAAAACTGTTTTTT. This encodes CASSLRTGGTNEKLFF.

The chain has TRBV27 and TRBJ1-2; TRBD1 aligns across 10 bases. The germline V gene has CDR1 MNHEY and CDR2 SMNVEV (reference sequence). The CDR3 is made up of 14 amino acids. V lost 4 bases to trimming and J lost 4 bases; unmatched junction nucleotides: 3. DNA for the CDR3: TGTGCCAGCAGTTCGGGACAGGGGCCCTATGGCTACACCTTC. Translating it yields CASSSGQGPYGYTF.

The chain couples TRBV18 to TRBJ2-2; D unclear. V was cut by 4 bases and J by 0 bases, with 9 bases left in between. CDR1 is KGHSH and CDR2 is LQKENI in the germline V gene. The CDR3 totals 15 residues. The CDR3 DNA sequence: TGTGCCAGCTCACTCTCCCCAACGAACACCGGGGAGCTGTTTTTT. Amino acid sequence: CASSLSPTNTGELFF.

This sequence joins TRBV27 and TRBJ2-6; the D call may be TRBD1 or TRBD2 (5 bases each). The CDR3 contains 17 residues. Germline CDR1 reads MNHEY; CDR2 reads SMNVEV (reference sequence). V was clipped by 6 bases and J by 4 bases, with 19 bases between them. The CDR3 DNA sequence: TGTGCCAGCAGAGATGGGGCTAGCCTTGCCGGGGCCAACGTCCTGACTTTC. It codes for CASRDGASLAGANVLTF.

CDR3 DNA sequence: TGTGCCAGCAGCGGAAACAGGGCTGGCTACACCTTC. Amino acid sequence: CASSGNRAGYTF. The chain carries TRBV7-2 and TRBJ1-2; maybe TRBD1 (6 bases). The CDR3 is 12 residues long. V was clipped by 5 bases and J by 7 bases, with 11 bases between them. The germline V gene has CDR1 SGHTA and CDR2 FQGNSA.

The chain carries TRBV2 and TRBJ2-7; a weak D match, TRBD1 (5 bases). The CDR3 extends over 15 amino acids. Per germline, CDR1 SNHLY and CDR2 FYNNEI. Trimming removed 1 base from V and 0 bases from J, with 10 bases in between. The CDR3 spells CASSEGQRVSYEQYF. DNA of the CDR3: TGTGCCAGCAGTGAAGGACAGAGAGTCTCCTACGAGCAGTACTTC.

V usage is TRBV27 and J usage is TRBJ2-6; tentatively, D is TRBD1 (6 bases). Germline V gene data show CDR1 as MNHEY and CDR2 as SMNVEV (reference sequence). The CDR3 is 18 residues long. V was clipped by 3 bases and J by 4 bases, with 19 bases between them. The CDR3 DNA follows: TGTGCCAGCAGTTTTAGGGGGATTGGCCTGGGAGGGGCCAACGTCCTGACTTTC. Protein product: CASSFRGIGLGGANVLTF.

The chain recombines TRBV29-1 with TRBJ2-5, with a tentative D call TRBD2 (6 bases). Germline values: CDR1 SQVTM, CDR2 ANQGSEA. This CDR3 has 13 residues. The V end lost 1 base, the J end lost 5 bases, and 11 bases lay between the germline ends. The CDR3 nucleotides are TGCAGCGTTGAAGTCGGGGGTGGGGAGACCCAGTACTTC. The encoded protein is CSVEVGGGETQYF.

This chain uses TRBV5-1 with TRBJ2-4; D might be TRBD1 or TRBD2, each matching 5 bases. This CDR3 has 15 amino acids. Germline V CDR1 and CDR2: SGHRS, YFSETQ. V was cut by 4 bases and J by 7 bases, with 18 bases left in between. This CDR3 is CASSLEAGTENIQYF. The CDR3 DNA follows: TGCGCCAGCAGCCTGGAAGCAGGGACGGAGAACATTCAGTACTTC.

A note on this clone: The junction shows a germline mismatch at one end, possibly a read error. This rearrangement joins TRBV27 to TRBJ2-7; no clear D. CDR3 length: 14 amino acids. The germline V gene has CDR1 MNHEY and CDR2 SMNVEV (reference sequence). CDR3 nucleotides: TGTGCCAGCAGTTTAGACAACCTATTGGGCGAGAAGTACTTC. Protein sequence: CASSLDNLLGEKYF.